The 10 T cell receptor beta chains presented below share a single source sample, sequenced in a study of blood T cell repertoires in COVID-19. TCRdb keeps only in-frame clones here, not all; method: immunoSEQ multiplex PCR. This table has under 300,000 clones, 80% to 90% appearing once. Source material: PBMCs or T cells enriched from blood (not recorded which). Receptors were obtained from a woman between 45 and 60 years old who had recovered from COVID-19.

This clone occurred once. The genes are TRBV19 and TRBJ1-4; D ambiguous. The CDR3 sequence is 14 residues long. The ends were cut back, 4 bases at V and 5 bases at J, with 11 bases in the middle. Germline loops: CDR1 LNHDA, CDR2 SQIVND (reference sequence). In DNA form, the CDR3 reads TGTGCCAGTAGTAACCCGGGGAGAAATGAAAAACTGTTTTTT. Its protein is CASSNPGRNEKLFF.

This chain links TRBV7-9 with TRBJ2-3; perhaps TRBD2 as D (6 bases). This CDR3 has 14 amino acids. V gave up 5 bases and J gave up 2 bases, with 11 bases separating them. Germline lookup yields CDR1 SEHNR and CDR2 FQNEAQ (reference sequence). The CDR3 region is CASSLSGTTDTQYF. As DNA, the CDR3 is TGTGCCAGCAGCCTTAGCGGAACCACAGATACGCAGTATTTT.

The CDR3 nucleotides are TGTGCCAGCAGCCCCAAGGGCGACAGGGACAATGAGCAGTTCTTC. The encoded protein is CASSPKGDRDNEQFF. The rearrangement uses TRBV4-2 and TRBJ2-1; TRBD1 matches at 7 bases. Germline trimming cut 4 bases from V and 5 bases from J; bases unmatched to any gene: 8. CDR3 length equals 15 residues. The V gene's germline CDR1 is LGHNA and CDR2 YNFKEQ.

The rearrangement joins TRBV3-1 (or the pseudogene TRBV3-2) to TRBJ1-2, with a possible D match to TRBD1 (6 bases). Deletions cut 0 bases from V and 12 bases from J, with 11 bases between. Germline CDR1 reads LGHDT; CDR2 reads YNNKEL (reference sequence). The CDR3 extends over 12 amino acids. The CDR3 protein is CASSQEGGRDTF. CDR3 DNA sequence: TGTGCCAGCAGCCAAGAAGGGGGTCGCGACACCTTC.

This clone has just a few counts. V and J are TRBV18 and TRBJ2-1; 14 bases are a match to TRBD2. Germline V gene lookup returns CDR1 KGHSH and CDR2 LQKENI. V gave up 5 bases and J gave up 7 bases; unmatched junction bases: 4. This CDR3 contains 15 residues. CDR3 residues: CASSEGLAGVNEQFF. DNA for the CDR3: TGTGCCAGCTCAGAGGGACTAGCGGGAGTTAATGAGCAGTTCTTC. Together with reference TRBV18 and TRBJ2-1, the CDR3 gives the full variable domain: NAGVMQNPRHLVRRRGQEARLRCSPMKGHSHVYWYRQLPEEGLKFMVYLQKENIIDESGMPKERFSAEFPKEGPSILRIQQVVRGDSAAYFCASSEGLAGVNEQFFGPGTRLTVL.

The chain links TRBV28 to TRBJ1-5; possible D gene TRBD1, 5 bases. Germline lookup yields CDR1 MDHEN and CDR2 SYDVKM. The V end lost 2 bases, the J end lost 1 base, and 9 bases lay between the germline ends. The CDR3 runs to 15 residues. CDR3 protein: CASSLMGGSNQPQHF. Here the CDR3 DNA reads TGTGCCAGCAGTTTAATGGGGGGAAGCAATCAGCCCCAGCATTTT.

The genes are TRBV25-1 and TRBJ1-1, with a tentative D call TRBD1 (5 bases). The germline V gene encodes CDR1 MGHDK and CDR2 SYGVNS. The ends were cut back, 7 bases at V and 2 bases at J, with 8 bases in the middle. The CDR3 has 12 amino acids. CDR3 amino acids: CASNGGNTEAFF. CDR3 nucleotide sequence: TGTGCCAGCAACGGGGGAAACACTGAAGCTTTCTTT.

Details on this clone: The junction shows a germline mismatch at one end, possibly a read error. The DNA of the CDR3 is TGTGCCAGCAGTGAACCAGTTCCCTCGTTT. This gives the protein CASSEPVPSF. The V call is TRBV6-1, the J call TRBJ1-1, with D unresolved. CDR1 is MNHNS, CDR2 SASEGT, per germline. The CDR3 length is 10 residues.

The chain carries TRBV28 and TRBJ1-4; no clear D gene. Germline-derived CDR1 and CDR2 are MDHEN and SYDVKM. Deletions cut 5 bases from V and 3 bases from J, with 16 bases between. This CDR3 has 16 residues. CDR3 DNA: TGTGCCAGCAGTCCCCGTTTGTGGGGAGCTAATGAAAAACTGTTTTTT. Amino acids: CASSPRLWGANEKLFF.

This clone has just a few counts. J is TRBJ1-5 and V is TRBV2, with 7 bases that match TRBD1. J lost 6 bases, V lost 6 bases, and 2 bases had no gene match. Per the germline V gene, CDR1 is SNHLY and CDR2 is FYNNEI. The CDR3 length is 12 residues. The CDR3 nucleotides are TGTGCCAGCAGACAGGGGCTTCAGCCCCAGCATTTT. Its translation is CASRQGLQPQHF.